This entry is about one T cell receptor (beta chain). What it binds is not known. The data are from a study of shared clonotypes between healthy human individuals. The test was conducted at deep level. Measured with immunoSEQ multiplex PCR; TCRdb has only the in-frame clones, and not every one. This sample has around 2.5 million clones, with under 95% found just once. Points from the study as a whole: Rarefaction exposed incomplete sorted-subset sequencing despite large depth. Clonotypes which were not shared had lower generation probabilities than clonotypes that all four donors shared. Relative to memory subsets, naive subsets generally showed larger estimated richness.

CDR3 length: 12 residues. Trimming pared 2 bases from V and 9 bases from J, leaving 6 bases between. Germline V gene data show CDR1 as SGHRS and CDR2 as YFSETQ. The V and J genes are TRBV5-1 and TRBJ2-6; D uncertain. The receptor's source is a young man in good health. Some clones in this sample may be carry-over from other donors' samples. Sequencing was performed on naive CD4+ T cells from PBMCs. Specified subset: CD45RA+ positively selected. The CDR3 reads CASSFPDNVLTF. The CDR3 nucleotides read TGCGCCAGCAGCTTCCCAGACAACGTCCTGACTTTC.